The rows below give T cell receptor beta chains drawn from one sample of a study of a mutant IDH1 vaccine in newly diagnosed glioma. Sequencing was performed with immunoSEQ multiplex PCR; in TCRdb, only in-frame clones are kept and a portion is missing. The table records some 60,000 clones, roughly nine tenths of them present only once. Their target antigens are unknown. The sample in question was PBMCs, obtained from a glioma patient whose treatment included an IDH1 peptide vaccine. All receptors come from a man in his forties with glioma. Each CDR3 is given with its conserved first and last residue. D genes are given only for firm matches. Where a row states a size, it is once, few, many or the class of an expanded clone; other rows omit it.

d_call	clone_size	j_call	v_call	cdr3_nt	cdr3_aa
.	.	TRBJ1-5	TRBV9	TGTGCCAGCAGCGTAGAGGCCCGGGGGAATCAGCCCCAGCATTTT	CASSVEARGNQPQHF
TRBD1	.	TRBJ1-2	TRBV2	TGTGCCAGCAGAGATTCGGGACAGGGGTATGGCTACACCTTC	CASRDSGQGYGYTF
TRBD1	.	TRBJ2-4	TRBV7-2	TGTGCCAGCAGCTCACAGGGGAATGCCAAAAACATTCAGTACTTC	CASSSQGNAKNIQYF
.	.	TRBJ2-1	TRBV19	TGTGCCAGTAGGGCGGTTGACGGCAATGAGCAGTTCTTC	CASRAVDGNEQFF
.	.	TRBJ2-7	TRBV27	TGTGCCAGCAATAGGGGCGGGAACTCCTACGAGCAGTACTTC	CASNRGGNSYEQYF
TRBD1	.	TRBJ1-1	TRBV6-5	TGTGCCAGCAGCGACAGGGGAATGGGAGGTTCTGAAGCTTTCTTT	CASSDRGMGGSEAFF
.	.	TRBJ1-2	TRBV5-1	TGCGCCAGCAGCTTGTCGGACCTGACAAACTATGGCTACACCTTC	CASSLSDLTNYGYTF
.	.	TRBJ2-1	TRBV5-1	TGCGCCAGCAGCTTGGATGGTGTGGAGCAGTTCTTC	CASSLDGVEQFF
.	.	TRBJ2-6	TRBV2	TGTGCCAGCAGTGAAGATTGGCGGTTCTCTGGGGCCAACGTCCTGACTTTC	CASSEDWRFSGANVLTF
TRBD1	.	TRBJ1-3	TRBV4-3	TGCGCCAGCAGCCAAGTTTATGAAGGACAGGGGGCGCGGGGAAACACCATATATTTT	CASSQVYEGQGARGNTIYF
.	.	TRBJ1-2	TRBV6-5	TGTGCCAGCGGAAAGGGGGGCAGCGGGTTTGGCTACACCTTC	CASGKGGSGFGYTF
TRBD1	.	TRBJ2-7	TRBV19	TGTGCCAGTAGTACAGGAGGACAGGGGGCGGTCGAGCAGTACTTC	CASSTGGQGAVEQYF
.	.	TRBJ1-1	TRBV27	TGTGCCAGCAGTTTTAGGATTTACACTGAAGCTTTCTTT	CASSFRIYTEAFF
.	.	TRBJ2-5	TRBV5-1	TGCGCCAGCAGCTTGGTCCCAGAGACCCAGTACTTC	CASSLVPETQYF
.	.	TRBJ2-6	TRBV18	TGTGCCAGCTTCAAGACAGTGAGCTCTGGGGCCAACGTCCTGACTTTC	CASFKTVSSGANVLTF
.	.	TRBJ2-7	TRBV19	TGTGCCAGTAGTGGGGGGCGGGAGAGGAACGAGCAGTACTTC	CASSGGRERNEQYF
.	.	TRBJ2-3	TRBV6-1	TGTGCCAGCAGTGTCGGCCTTTGGGGCACAGATACGCAGTATTTT	CASSVGLWGTDTQYF
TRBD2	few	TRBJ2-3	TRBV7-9	TGTGCCAGCAGCTCTCAAGGGACTAGCGGGGTAACGCAGTATTTT	CASSSQGTSGVTQYF
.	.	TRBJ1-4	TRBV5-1	TGCGCCAGCAGCTTGAATCCGGTAACTAATGAAAAACTGTTTTTT	CASSLNPVTNEKLFF
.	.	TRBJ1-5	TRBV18	TGTGCCAGCTCGCTAGACTATAGCAATCAGCCCCAGCATTTT	CASSLDYSNQPQHF
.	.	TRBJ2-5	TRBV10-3	TGTGCCATCAGTACGGCCTTTGGGGAGACCCAGTACTTC	CAISTAFGETQYF
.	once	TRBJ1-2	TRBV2	TGTGCCAGCGCTGGTTTTGGATCGGTCTTCTATGGCTACACCTTC	CASAGFGSVFYGYTF
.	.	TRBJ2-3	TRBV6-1	TGTGCCAGCAGGACAGAGAGCACAGATACGCAGTATTTT	CASRTESTDTQYF
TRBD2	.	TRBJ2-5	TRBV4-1	TGCGCCAGCAGCCCCAGGACTAGCGGGAGGAAGGGGGACCAAGAGACCCAGTACTTC	CASSPRTSGRKGDQETQYF
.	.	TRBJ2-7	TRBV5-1	TGCGCCAGCAGCTTGGCTGGGTTGGCGTCGGGTTACGAGCAGTACTTC	CASSLAGLASGYEQYF
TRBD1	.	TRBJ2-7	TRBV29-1	TGCAGCGTTGGGACAGGGCAAAGGAACGAGCAGTACTTC	CSVGTGQRNEQYF
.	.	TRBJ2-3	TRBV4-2	TGTGCCACCAGGGCCGCGGGCGGGGATACGCAGTATTTT	CATRAAGGDTQYF
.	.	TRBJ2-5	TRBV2	TGTGCCAGCAGTGAAACTTGGTACCAAGAGACCCAGTACTTC	CASSETWYQETQYF
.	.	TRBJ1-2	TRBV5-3	TGTGCCAGAAGCTTGGAACCCAGGGAATCTAACTATGGCTACACCTTC	CARSLEPRESNYGYTF
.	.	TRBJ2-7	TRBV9	TGTGCCAGCAGCGTAGGCCAGGACGTCTACGAGCAGTACTTC	CASSVGQDVYEQYF
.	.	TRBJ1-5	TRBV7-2	TGTGCCAGCAGCTTAGGGGTAAATAATCAGCCCCAGCATTTT	CASSLGVNNQPQHF
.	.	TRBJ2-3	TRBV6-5	TGTGCCAGCAGTTACGGGGCGGGGGATACGCAGTATTTT	CASSYGAGDTQYF
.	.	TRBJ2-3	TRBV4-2	TGTGCCAGCAGCCAAGGTTGGGACTCAGCGCAGTATTTT	CASSQGWDSAQYF
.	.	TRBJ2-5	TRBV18	TGTGCCAGCTCACCAGGGCGAGAGACCCAGTACTTC	CASSPGRETQYF
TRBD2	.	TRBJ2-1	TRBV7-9	TGTGCCAGCAGGGTAGGCGGGGGATTTTACAATGAGCAGTTCTTC	CASRVGGGFYNEQFF
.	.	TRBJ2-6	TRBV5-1	TGCGCCAGCAGCTTTTGGGGGCGTAACTCTGGGGCCAACGTCCTGACTTTC	CASSFWGRNSGANVLTF
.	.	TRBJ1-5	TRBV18	TGTGCCAGCTCACCGCCTTCTAGCAGGGTCCATCAGCCCCAGCATTTT	CASSPPSSRVHQPQHF
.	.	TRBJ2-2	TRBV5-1	TGCGCCAGCAGCTTACAAGACACCGGGGAGCTGTTTTTT	CASSLQDTGELFF
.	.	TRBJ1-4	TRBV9	TGTGCCAGCAGCGTAGACAACATTGCAACTAATGAAAAACTGTTTTTT	CASSVDNIATNEKLFF
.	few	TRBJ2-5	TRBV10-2	TGCGCCTCAGAGGGGGGGTCCTGGCCAGGGACCCAGTACTTC	CASEGGSWPGTQYF
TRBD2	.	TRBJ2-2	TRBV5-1	TGCGCCAGCAGCTCAACCGCTAGCGGGAAGACCGGGGAGCTGTTTTTT	CASSSTASGKTGELFF
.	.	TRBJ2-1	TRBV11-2	TGTGCCAGCACCCCTCGGCGCGATGAGCAGTTCTTC	CASTPRRDEQFF
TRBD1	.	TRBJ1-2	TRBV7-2	TGTGCCAGCAGCTTGGGCCAGGGGGGGATCTATGGCTACACCTTC	CASSLGQGGIYGYTF
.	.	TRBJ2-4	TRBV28	TGTGCCAGCAGCCCCCGTCTGGGACGGTACTTC	CASSPRLGRYF
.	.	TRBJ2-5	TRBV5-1	TGCGCCAGCAGGCGGCAGGGGACTGAAGAAGGGACCCAGTACTTC	CASRRQGTEEGTQYF
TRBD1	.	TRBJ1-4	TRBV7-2	TGTGCCAGCAGCTCCGACAGGGGTCGGGGAGAAAAACTGTTTTTT	CASSSDRGRGEKLFF
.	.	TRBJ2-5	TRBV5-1	TGCGCCAGCAGTGGGGCGCAATTGCAAGAGACCCAGTACTTC	CASSGAQLQETQYF
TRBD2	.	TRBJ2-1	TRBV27	TGTGCCAGCAGTTTGGCTAGCGGGACCCATGAGCAGTTCTTC	CASSLASGTHEQFF
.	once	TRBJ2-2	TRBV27	TGTGCCAGCAGTGCAATCGGGACGGCCATCGTCACCGGGGAGCTGTTTTTT	CASSAIGTAIVTGELFF
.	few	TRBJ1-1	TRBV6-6	TGTGCCAGCAGCAGCGCTCAAGGAGACACTGAAGCTTTCTTT	CASSSAQGDTEAFF
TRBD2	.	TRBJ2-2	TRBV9	TGTGCCAGCAGCGGGCCCGCGGGAGGGATCACCGGGGAGCTGTTTTTT	CASSGPAGGITGELFF
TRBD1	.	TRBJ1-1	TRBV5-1	TGCGCCAGCAGCGCCGGGACAGGGAGCACTGAAGCTTTCTTT	CASSAGTGSTEAFF
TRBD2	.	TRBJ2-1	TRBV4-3	TGCGCCAGCAGCACCCAGCGGGGTTCCTACAATGAGCAGTTCTTC	CASSTQRGSYNEQFF
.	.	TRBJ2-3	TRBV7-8	TGTGCCAGCAGCTTCGCTCTTACAGATACGCAGTATTTT	CASSFALTDTQYF